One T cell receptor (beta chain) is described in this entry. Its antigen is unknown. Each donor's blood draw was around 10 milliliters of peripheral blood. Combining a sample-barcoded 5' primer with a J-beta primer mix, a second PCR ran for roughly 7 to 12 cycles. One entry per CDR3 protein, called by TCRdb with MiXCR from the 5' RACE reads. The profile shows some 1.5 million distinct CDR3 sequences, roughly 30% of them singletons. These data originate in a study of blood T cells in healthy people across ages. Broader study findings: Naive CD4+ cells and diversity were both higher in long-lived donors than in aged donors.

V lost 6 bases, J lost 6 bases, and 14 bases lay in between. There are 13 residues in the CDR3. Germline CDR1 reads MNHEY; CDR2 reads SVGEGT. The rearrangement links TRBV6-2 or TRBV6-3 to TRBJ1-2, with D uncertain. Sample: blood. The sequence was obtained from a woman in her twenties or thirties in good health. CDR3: CASSLNRDHGYTF. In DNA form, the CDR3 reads TGTGCCAGCAGCTTGAACAGAGACCATGGCTACACCTTC.